This T cell receptor beta chain is from a study of CD8 T cells in Susac syndrome. With random hexamers, reverse transcription was performed on about 0.5 to 1 ug of RNA. The TCR beta CDR3 was amplified by immunoSEQ multiplex PCR across 54 Vbeta, 13 Jbeta. Via MiXCR, TCRdb re-called the immunoSEQ multiplex PCR reads, giving one row per CDR3 protein. Among approximately 180,000 distinct CDR3 sequences listed, approximately 95% were seen once. V gave up 3 bases and J gave up 3 bases; unmatched junction bases: 7. CDR1 is DFQATT, CDR2 SNEGSKA, per germline (reference sequence). CDR3 size: 16 residues. The receptor was isolated from a human donor with multiple sclerosis. The sample was CD4+ T cells from PBMCs. V and J are TRBV20-1 and TRBJ2-1, with TRBD2 matching 11 bases. CDR3 loop: CSASPTSGVSYNEQFF. In nucleotides, the CDR3 is TGCAGTGCTAGCCCGACTAGCGGGGTGAGCTACAATGAGCAGTTCTTC.